Listed below are T cell receptor beta chains from one sample, sequenced in a study of cytomegalovirus exposure and HLA in healthy donors. Assay: immunoSEQ multiplex PCR; the TCRdb copy retains only in-frame clones and omits some. The sample shows about 95,000 clones, about 76% of them seen only once. What was sequenced was PBMCs. These receptor sequences come from a woman in her sixties or seventies in good health and CMV-seropositive. The CDR3 runs from the conserved cysteine through the conserved F or W. Each record gives: J gene, CDR3 length, V gene, D gene, clone size, CDR3 DNA, CDR3 protein. The D gene is left open where the match is weak. Clone size is shown for a subset of rows, as once, few, many or a class of expanded clone.

TRBJ2-4 | 14 | TRBV7-3 | TRBD1 | - | TGTGCCAGCAGCTCAGGGGGCGACAAAAACATTCAGTACTTC | CASSSGGDKNIQYF
TRBJ1-3 | 17 | TRBV18 | TRBD1 | - | TGTGCCAGCTCACTCGGACAGGCGATGAACTCTGGAAACACCATATATTTT | CASSLGQAMNSGNTIYF
TRBJ2-5 | 13 | TRBV6-5 | TRBD2 | - | TGTGCCTCACGGGGGAGCGGGAGAGGTGAGCAGTACTTC | CASRGSGRGEQYF
TRBJ2-3 | 13 | TRBV9 | - | - | TGTGCCAGCAGCGTAGTTATAACAGATACGCAGTATTTT | CASSVVITDTQYF
TRBJ2-7 | 15 | TRBV5-1 | TRBD1 | once | TGCGCCAGCAGCTTGGGTGGGACAGCCGGCGACGAGCAGTACTTC | CASSLGGTAGDEQYF
TRBJ2-1 | 17 | TRBV7-9 | - | few | TGTGCCAGCAGCCCACGGGGCGCACGGGAGTACTACAATGAGCAGTTCTTC | CASSPRGAREYYNEQFF
TRBJ1-4 | 15 | TRBV4-3 | TRBD1 | - | TGCGCCAGCAGCCAAGCAGGGACAGGGAATGAAAAACTGTTTTTT | CASSQAGTGNEKLFF
TRBJ2-1 | 17 | TRBV29-1 | - | - | TGCAGCTTTAACCCCCCTTCCATCCGGACAGATAACTGGGAGCAGTTCTTC | CSFNPPSIRTDNWEQFF
TRBJ2-1 | 15 | TRBV6-4 | TRBD2 | - | TGTGCCAGCAGTTGGACTAGCGGGGCCTACAATGAGCAGTTCTTC | CASSWTSGAYNEQFF
TRBJ1-2 | 13 | TRBV5-4 | - | few | TGTGCCAGCAGCTTGGCCGGGGACTATGGCTACACCTTC | CASSLAGDYGYTF
TRBJ2-7 | 15 | TRBV5-5 | TRBD1 | once | TGTGCCAGCAGCTGGGAGACAGGGCCCCCCTACGAGCAGTACTTC | CASSWETGPPYEQYF